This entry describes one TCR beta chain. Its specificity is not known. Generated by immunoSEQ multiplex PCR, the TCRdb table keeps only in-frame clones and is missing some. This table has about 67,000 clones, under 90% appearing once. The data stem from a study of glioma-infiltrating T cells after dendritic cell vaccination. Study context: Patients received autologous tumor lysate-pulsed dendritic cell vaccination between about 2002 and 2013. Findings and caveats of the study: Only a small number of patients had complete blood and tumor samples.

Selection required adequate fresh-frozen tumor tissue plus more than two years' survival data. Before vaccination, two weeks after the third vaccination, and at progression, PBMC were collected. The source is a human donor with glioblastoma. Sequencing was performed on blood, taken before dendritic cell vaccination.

The CDR3 region has the DNA TGCAGCGTTTTAGGGGTTAGTGGGTACACTGAAGCTTTCTTT. Residues: CSVLGVSGYTEAFF. The rearrangement links TRBV29-1 to TRBJ1-1; D is perhaps TRBD1 (5 bases). The CDR3 is 14 amino acids. Per germline, CDR1 SQVTM and CDR2 ANQGSEA. The ends were cut back, 5 bases at V and 3 bases at J, with 16 bases in the middle.